The 24 T cell receptor beta chains presented below share a single source sample, sequenced in a study of cytomegalovirus exposure and HLA in healthy donors. A multiplex PCR was run with 60 Vbeta primers and 13 Jbeta primers. Using immunoSEQ multiplex PCR, the repertoire was profiled, and TCRdb retains in-frame clones only, with some absent. The data hold roughly 140,000 clones, with approximately 80% observed a single time. The specimen sequenced was PBMCs. These receptors were obtained from a woman aged 50 to 60 in good health and CMV-seronegative.

J is TRBJ1-5 and V is TRBV29-1; the D is unclear. Trimming shortened V by 4 bases and J by 5 bases, and 6 bases separated the two germline ends. The CDR3 sequence is 11 residues long. Germline V lookup: CDR1 SQVTM, CDR2 ANQGSEA. The CDR3 is CSVGGDQPQHF. DNA for the CDR3: TGCAGCGTTGGAGGTGATCAGCCCCAGCATTTT.

CDR3 DNA sequence: TGTGCCAGCAGGGGGATTGAGAGTAGCGGGGAGTACACCTACGAGCAGTACTTC. Its translation is CASRGIESSGEYTYEQYF. The rearrangement uses TRBV27 and TRBJ2-7, with 8 bases matching TRBD2. V lost 6 bases to trimming and J lost 2 bases; unmatched junction nucleotides: 18. This CDR3 is built from 18 residues. Germline CDR1 reads MNHEY; CDR2 reads SMNVEV (reference sequence).

Turning to this clone: An end of the junction does not agree with germline; a read error may underlie this. Here the CDR3 DNA reads TGTGCCAGCAGCTTGTCTTACCAGGACACGTCCTTC. The encoded protein is CASSLSYQDTSF. The chain joins TRBV5-4 to TRBJ1-2, with D perhaps TRBD1 (5 bases). The CDR3 is made up of 12 amino acids. CDR1 and CDR2 (germline): SGHNT, YYREEE (reference sequence).

The chain links TRBV29-1 to TRBJ1-1; no reliable D call. CDR1 is SQVTM and CDR2 is ANQGSEA in the germline V gene. The CDR3 is 12 amino acids. Deletions cut 4 bases from V and 1 base from J, with 7 bases between. As DNA, the CDR3 is TGCAGCGTTGCCGGGTCGAACACTGAAGCTTTCTTT. Its protein product is CSVAGSNTEAFF.

This clone was seen only a few times. The chain carries TRBV19 and TRBJ1-2, with D uncertain. The CDR3 length is 13 residues. Per germline, CDR1 LNHDA and CDR2 SQIVND (reference sequence). Trimming took 3 bases from V and 0 from J, leaving 5 bases between them. Here the CDR3 DNA reads TGTGCCAGTAGTATCCAGGCTAACTATGGCTACACCTTC. This encodes CASSIQANYGYTF.

In this sample, this clone turned up once. V usage is TRBV28 and J usage is TRBJ1-5, with 8 nucleotides matching TRBD1. The CDR3 has 14 residues. From germline, CDR1 is MDHEN and CDR2 SYDVKM. Trimming cost V 10 bases and J 6 bases; bases outside gene matches: 11. The CDR3 region is CATPGQGGGQPQHF. The CDR3 DNA reads as TGTGCCACCCCAGGACAGGGAGGAGGTCAGCCCCAGCATTTT.

The V gene is TRBV5-1, the J gene TRBJ1-1, with D tentatively TRBD1 (5 bases). V gave up 0 bases and J gave up 5 bases, with 11 bases separating them. Germline CDR1 is SGHRS and CDR2 is YFSETQ. This CDR3 comprises 14 residues. DNA for the CDR3: TGCGCCAGCAGCTTGGCAGGGATAAGAACTGAAGCTTTCTTT. This sequence encodes CASSLAGIRTEAFF.

The rearrangement uses TRBV6-5 and TRBJ1-5; no clear D. The CDR3 has 15 amino acids. The germline gives CDR1 MNHEY, CDR2 SVGAGI. V was trimmed by 2 bases and J by 0 bases, leaving 8 bases between them. The CDR3 DNA reads as TGTGCCAGCAGTTACAGCTTCCGTAGCAATCAGCCCCAGCATTTT. It yields the protein CASSYSFRSNQPQHF.

This clone was counted once. The CDR3: CASSLQGVAGANVLTF. The CDR3 DNA is TGTGCCAGCAGTTTACAGGGGGTGGCTGGGGCCAACGTCCTGACTTTC. This sequence joins TRBV27 and TRBJ2-6; 7 bases match TRBD1. Germline CDR1 MNHEY, CDR2 SMNVEV (reference sequence). The CDR3 runs 16 residues. The trim removed 2 bases at V and 2 bases at J, leaving 3 bases unmatched.

The rearrangement uses TRBV21-1 and TRBJ1-4; the table calls TRBD1, which could not be checked here. TRBV21-1 is deemed a pseudogene. CDR3 length: 15 residues. The CDR3 DNA sequence: TGTGCCAGCAGCGCCAACAGACGTCTCCCGGAAAAACTGTTTTTT. Its translation: CASSANRRLPEKLFF.

The rearrangement joins TRBV11-3 to TRBJ2-2; the D is unclear. Germline-derived CDR1 and CDR2 are SGHNT and YENEEA. This CDR3 has 13 residues. V lost 5 bases and J 7 bases, leaving 11 bases between the germline ends. The CDR3 is CASSPKPGGELFF. In DNA, the CDR3 is TGTGCCAGCAGCCCAAAACCGGGCGGGGAGCTGTTTTTT. The whole variable domain, filled in from reference TRBV11-3 and TRBJ2-2, reads EAGVVQSPRYKIIEKKQPVAFWCNPISGHNTLYWYLQNLGQGPELLIRYENEEAVDDSQLPKDRFSAERLKGVDSTLKIQPAELGDSAVYLCASSPKPGGELFFGEGSRLTVL.

The chain has TRBV6-5 and TRBJ2-3; 7 bases match TRBD2. There are 16 residues in the CDR3. Trimming cost V 4 bases and J 1 base; bases outside gene matches: 8. Germline values: CDR1 MNHEY, CDR2 SVGAGI. CDR3 region: CASSSLYRGGTDTQYF. DNA for the CDR3: TGTGCCAGCAGTTCCCTCTATCGGGGGGGCACAGATACGCAGTATTTT.

This clone was seen many times. This chain connects TRBV4-1 to TRBJ2-3; 12 bases are shared with TRBD1. The germline gives CDR1 MGHRA, CDR2 YSYEKL. V gave up 5 bases and J gave up 3 bases; unmatched junction bases: 6. The length of the CDR3 is 16 residues. In DNA form, the CDR3 reads TGCGCCAGCAGCGGCCGGGACAGGGGGCAGACAGATACGCAGTATTTT. Protein sequence: CASSGRDRGQTDTQYF.

The chain has TRBV6-4 and TRBJ2-1, with TRBD2 identical over 15 bases. Trimming took 5 bases from V and 7 from J; bases not matched to a gene: 3. The V gene's germline CDR1 is MRHNA and CDR2 SNTAGT. This CDR3 region has 15 residues. CDR3 region: CASSPGLAGGNEQFF. The CDR3 bases are TGTGCCAGCAGTCCCGGACTAGCGGGGGGGAATGAGCAGTTCTTC.

The CDR3 bases are TGTGCCAGCTCTCCTCGACAGGCGGATCAGCCCCAGCATTTT. Its translation: CASSPRQADQPQHF. This chain joins TRBV18 and TRBJ1-5; weak D call: TRBD1 (6 bases). The CDR3 consists of 14 residues. The V gene lost 6 bases and the J gene lost 5 bases, with 14 bases spanning the gap. Germline values: CDR1 KGHSH, CDR2 LQKENI.

The CDR3 reads CASSLLAGAPGETQYF. The CDR3 nucleotides are TGTGCCAGCAGCTTACTAGCGGGGGCCCCGGGGGAGACCCAGTACTTC. The chain has TRBV7-9 and TRBJ2-5; TRBD2 matches 10 bases. CDR1 SEHNR and CDR2 FQNEAQ come from the germline V gene (reference sequence). This CDR3 region has 16 residues. Trimming removed 2 bases from V and 5 bases from J; junction bases left unmatched: 8.

The CDR3 loop is CASSLDGWRGATGNTIYF. CDR3 nucleotide sequence: TGCGCCAGCAGCTTGGACGGGTGGCGGGGCGCAACCGGAAACACCATATATTTT. V is TRBV5-1 and J is TRBJ1-3; perhaps TRBD1 as D (5 bases). V lost 0 bases and J 4 bases, leaving 20 bases between the germline ends. CDR3 length equals 18 residues. The germline V gene encodes CDR1 SGHRS and CDR2 YFSETQ.

Worth noting for this clone: The junction departs from the called germline gene at one end, perhaps through a read error. This chain links TRBV15 with TRBJ2-7, with a possible D match to TRBD2 (7 bases). CDR3 length: 14 residues. From germline, CDR1 is LNHNV and CDR2 YYDKDF (reference sequence). CDR3 nucleotide sequence: TGTGCCACCAGCCTTGGGGGGGCCTCCCACGAGCAGTACTTC. Residues: CATSLGGASHEQYF.

The gene calls are TRBV19 and TRBJ1-6; TRBD1 might be the D (6 bases). Germline V CDR1 and CDR2: LNHDA, SQIVND (reference sequence). The germline V and J ends were trimmed by 3 bases and 4 bases, with 10 bases remaining between them. CDR3 length: 15 amino acids. The CDR3 protein is CASSIPGQYNSPLHF. The CDR3 DNA reads TGTGCCAGTAGTATCCCAGGACAGTATAATTCACCCCTCCACTTT. Supplemented by reference TRBV19 and TRBJ1-6, the full variable domain reads DGGITQSPKYLFRKEGQNVTLSCEQNLNHDAMYWYRQDPGQGLRLIYYSQIVNDFQKGDIAEGYSVSREKKESFPLTVTSAQKNPTAFYLCASSIPGQYNSPLHFGNGTRLTVT.

This clone is labeled medium-sized (0.01 to 0.1%). The rearrangement joins TRBV6-1 to TRBJ2-2; TRBD1 aligns across 7 bases. With V trimmed by 4 bases and J by 3 bases, 5 bases remained unmatched. The CDR3 runs 15 residues. Germline V CDR1 and CDR2: MNHNS, SASEGT. The CDR3 region is CASSAGTGDTGELFF. The CDR3 DNA sequence: TGTGCCAGCAGTGCGGGAACAGGGGACACCGGGGAGCTGTTTTTT.

The rearrangement links TRBV6-5 to TRBJ2-7; 8 positions agree with TRBD2. The J segment lost 4 bases and the V segment lost 0 bases, leaving 5 bases of the junction unmatched. This CDR3 is 15 amino acids long. Germline CDR1 MNHEY, CDR2 SVGAGI. The CDR3 spells CASSYSGTSSYEQYF. The CDR3 region has the DNA TGTGCCAGCAGTTACTCCGGGACTAGTAGTTACGAGCAGTACTTC.

J is TRBJ2-7 and V is TRBV6-1, with 9 bases that match TRBD1. J was trimmed by 5 bases and V by 7 bases; bases with no gene match: 6. CDR1 MNHNS and CDR2 SASEGT come from the germline V gene. This CDR3 spans 13 amino acids. CDR3 bases: TGTGCCAGCACCGGGACAGGGCTCAACGAGCAGTACTTC. This gives the protein CASTGTGLNEQYF.

The chain uses TRBV5-1 and TRBJ2-3, with TRBD1 identical over 7 bases. The V segment lost 2 bases and the J segment 2 bases; nucleotides outside the gene matches: 5. The CDR3 runs to 15 residues. Germline assignment: CDR1 SGHRS and CDR2 YFSETQ. The CDR3 sequence: CASSLPGQHTDTQYF. For the CDR3, the DNA is TGCGCCAGCAGCTTACCGGGACAGCACACAGATACGCAGTATTTT.

CDR3 in DNA: TGCGCCAGCAGTGAGCGCAGTCTCTCTGGAAACACCATATATTTT. It codes for CASSERSLSGNTIYF. V usage is TRBV10-2 and J usage is TRBJ1-3, with unresolved D. This CDR3 is 15 amino acids long. V was cut by 2 bases and J by 0 bases, with 8 bases left in between. In germline, CDR1 is WSHSY, CDR2 SAAADI.